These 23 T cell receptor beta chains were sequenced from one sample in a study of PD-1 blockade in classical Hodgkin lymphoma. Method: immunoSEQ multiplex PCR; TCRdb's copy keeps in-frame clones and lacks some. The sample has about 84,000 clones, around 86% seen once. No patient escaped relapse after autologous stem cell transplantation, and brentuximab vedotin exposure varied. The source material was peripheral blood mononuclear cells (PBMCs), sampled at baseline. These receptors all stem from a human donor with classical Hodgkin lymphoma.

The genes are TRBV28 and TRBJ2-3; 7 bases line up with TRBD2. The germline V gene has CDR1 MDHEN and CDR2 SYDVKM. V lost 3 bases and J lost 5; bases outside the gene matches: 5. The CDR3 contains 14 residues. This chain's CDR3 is CASSFGGSRDTQYF. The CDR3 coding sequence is TGTGCCAGCAGTTTTGGCGGGAGTAGAGATACGCAGTATTTT. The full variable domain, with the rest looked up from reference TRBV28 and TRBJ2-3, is DVKVTQSSRYLVKRTGEKVFLECVQDMDHENMFWYRQDPGLGLRLIYFSYDVKMKEKGDIPEGYSVSREKKERFSLILESASTNQTSMYLCASSFGGSRDTQYFGPGTRLTVL.

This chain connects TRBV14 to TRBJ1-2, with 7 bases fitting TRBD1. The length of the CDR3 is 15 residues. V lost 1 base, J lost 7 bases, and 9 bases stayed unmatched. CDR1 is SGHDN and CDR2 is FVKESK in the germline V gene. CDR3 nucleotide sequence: TGTGCCAGCAGCCAAGTTGGGACAGCTGGATTTGGCTACACCTTC. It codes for CASSQVGTAGFGYTF.

This chain's CDR3 is CASSLVGGPPPYEQYF. The CDR3 DNA reads as TGTGCCAGCAGCTTAGTGGGAGGGCCCCCTCCCTACGAGCAGTACTTC. The rearrangement links TRBV5-4 to TRBJ2-7, with TRBD2 matching over 7 bases. The CDR3 is 16 residues long. With V trimmed by 2 bases and J by 2 bases, 10 bases remained unmatched. Germline V lookup: CDR1 SGHNT, CDR2 YYREEE (reference sequence). Drawing the rest from reference TRBV5-4 and TRBJ2-7, the complete variable domain is ETGVTQSPTHLIKTRGQQVTLRCSSQSGHNTVSWYQQALGQGPQFIFQYYREEENGRGNFPPRFSGLQFPNYSSELNVNALELDDSALYLCASSLVGGPPPYEQYFGPGTRLTVT.

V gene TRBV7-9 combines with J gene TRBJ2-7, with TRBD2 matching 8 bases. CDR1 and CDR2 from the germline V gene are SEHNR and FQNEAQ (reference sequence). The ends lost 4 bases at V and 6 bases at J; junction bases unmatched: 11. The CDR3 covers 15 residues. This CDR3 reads CASSYPGLGQSEQYF. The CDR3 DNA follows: TGTGCCAGCAGCTACCCGGGACTAGGCCAATCCGAGCAGTACTTC.

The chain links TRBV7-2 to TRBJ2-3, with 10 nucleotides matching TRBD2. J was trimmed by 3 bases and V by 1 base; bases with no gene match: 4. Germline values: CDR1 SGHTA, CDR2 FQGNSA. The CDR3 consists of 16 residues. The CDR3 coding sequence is TGTGCCAGCAGCTTAGTCTCACTAGCGGGAACAGATACGCAGTATTTT. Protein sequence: CASSLVSLAGTDTQYF.

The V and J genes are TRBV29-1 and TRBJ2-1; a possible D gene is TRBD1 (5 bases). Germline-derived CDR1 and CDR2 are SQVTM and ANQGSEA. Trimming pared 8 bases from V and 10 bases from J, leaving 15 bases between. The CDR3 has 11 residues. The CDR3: CSIMPQDEQFF. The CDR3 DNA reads TGCAGCATAATGCCACAGGACGAGCAGTTCTTC.

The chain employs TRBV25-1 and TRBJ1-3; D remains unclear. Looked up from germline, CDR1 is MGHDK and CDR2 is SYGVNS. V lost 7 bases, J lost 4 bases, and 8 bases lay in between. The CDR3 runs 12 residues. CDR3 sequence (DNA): TGTGCCAGCACCGAGACCGGAAACACCATATATTTT. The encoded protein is CASTETGNTIYF.

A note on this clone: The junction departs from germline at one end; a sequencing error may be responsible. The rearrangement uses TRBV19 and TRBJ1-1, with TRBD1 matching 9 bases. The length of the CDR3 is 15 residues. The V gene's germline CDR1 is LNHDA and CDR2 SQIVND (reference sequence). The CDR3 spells CASSIGDRANTEAFF. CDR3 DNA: TGTGCCAGCAGTATAGGGGACAGGGCGAACACTGAAGCTTTCTTT.

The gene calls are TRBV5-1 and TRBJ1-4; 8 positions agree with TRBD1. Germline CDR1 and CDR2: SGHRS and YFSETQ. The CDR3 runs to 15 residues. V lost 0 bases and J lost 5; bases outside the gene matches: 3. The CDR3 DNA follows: TGCGCCAGCAGCTTGGAGGGACAGGAAAATGAAAAACTGTTTTTT. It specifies CASSLEGQENEKLFF. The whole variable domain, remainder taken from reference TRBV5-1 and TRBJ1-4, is KAGVTQTPRYLIKTRGQQVTLSCSPISGHRSVSWYQQTPGQGLQFLFEYFSETQRNKGNFPGRFSGRQFSNSRSEMNVSTLELGDSALYLCASSLEGQENEKLFFGSGTQLSVL.

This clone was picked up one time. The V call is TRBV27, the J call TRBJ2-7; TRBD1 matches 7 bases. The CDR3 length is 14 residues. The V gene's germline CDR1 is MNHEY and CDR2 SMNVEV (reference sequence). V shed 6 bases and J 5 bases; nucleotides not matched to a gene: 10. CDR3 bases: TGTGCCAGCAGGGGGACAGTGATGTCTAACGAGCAGTACTTC. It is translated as CASRGTVMSNEQYF.

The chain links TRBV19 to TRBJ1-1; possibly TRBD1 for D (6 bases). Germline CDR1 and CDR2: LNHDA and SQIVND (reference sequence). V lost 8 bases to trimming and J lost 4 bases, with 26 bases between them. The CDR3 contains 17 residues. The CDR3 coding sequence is TGTGCCAGTCGCCAGACAGGAACCCCGGGGTGGAGCACTGAAGCTTTCTTT. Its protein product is CASRQTGTPGWSTEAFF.

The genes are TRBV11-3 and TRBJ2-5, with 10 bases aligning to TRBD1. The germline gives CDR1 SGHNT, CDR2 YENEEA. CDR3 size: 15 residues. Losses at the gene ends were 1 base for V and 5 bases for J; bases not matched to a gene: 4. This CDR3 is CASSLGTGGTETQYF. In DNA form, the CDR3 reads TGTGCCAGCAGCTTAGGGACAGGGGGGACCGAGACCCAGTACTTC.

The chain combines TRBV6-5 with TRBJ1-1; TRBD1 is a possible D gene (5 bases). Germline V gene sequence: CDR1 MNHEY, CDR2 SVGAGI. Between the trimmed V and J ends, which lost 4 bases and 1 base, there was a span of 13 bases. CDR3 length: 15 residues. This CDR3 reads CASSSRQITNTEAFF. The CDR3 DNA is TGTGCCAGCAGTTCCAGACAGATTACGAACACTGAAGCTTTCTTT.

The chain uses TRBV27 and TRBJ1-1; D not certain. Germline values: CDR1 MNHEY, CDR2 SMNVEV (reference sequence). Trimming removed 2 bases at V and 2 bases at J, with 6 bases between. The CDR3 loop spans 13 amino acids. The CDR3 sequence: CASSLERNTEAFF. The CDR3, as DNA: TGTGCCAGCAGTTTAGAGCGAAACACTGAAGCTTTCTTT.

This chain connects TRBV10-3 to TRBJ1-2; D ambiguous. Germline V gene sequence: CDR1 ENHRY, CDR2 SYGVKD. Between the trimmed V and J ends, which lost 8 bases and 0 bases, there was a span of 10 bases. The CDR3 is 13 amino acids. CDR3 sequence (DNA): TGTGCCATCCAGGCCTCGGCTAACTATGGCTACACCTTC. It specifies CAIQASANYGYTF.

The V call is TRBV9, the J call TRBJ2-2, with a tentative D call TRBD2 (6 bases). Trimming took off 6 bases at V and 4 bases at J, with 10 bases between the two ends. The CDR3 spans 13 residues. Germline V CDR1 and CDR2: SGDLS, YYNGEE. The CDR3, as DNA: TGTGCCAGCAATAGACTAGTCACCGGGGAGCTGTTTTTT. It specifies CASNRLVTGELFF.

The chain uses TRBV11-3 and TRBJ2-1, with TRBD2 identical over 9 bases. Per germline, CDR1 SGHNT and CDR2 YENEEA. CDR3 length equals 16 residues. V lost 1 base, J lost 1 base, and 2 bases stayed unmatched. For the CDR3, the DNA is TGTGCCAGCAGCTTAGGTGCGGGAGGGTCCTACAATGAGCAGTTCTTC. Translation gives CASSLGAGGSYNEQFF. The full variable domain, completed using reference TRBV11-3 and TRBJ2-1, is EAGVVQSPRYKIIEKKQPVAFWCNPISGHNTLYWYLQNLGQGPELLIRYENEEAVDDSQLPKDRFSAERLKGVDSTLKIQPAELGDSAVYLCASSLGAGGSYNEQFFGPGTRLTVL.

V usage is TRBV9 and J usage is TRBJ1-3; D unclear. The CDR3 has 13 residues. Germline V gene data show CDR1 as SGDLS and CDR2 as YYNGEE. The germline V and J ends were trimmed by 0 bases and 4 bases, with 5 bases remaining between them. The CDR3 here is CASSVVGGNTIYF. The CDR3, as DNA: TGTGCCAGCAGCGTAGTGGGAGGAAACACCATATATTTT.

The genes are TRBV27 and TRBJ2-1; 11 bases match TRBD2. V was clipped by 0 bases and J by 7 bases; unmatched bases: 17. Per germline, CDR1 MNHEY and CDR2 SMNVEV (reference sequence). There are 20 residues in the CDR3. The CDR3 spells CASSLSGTPYRLAGWNEQFF. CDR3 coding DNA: TGTGCCAGCAGTTTATCCGGGACTCCTTACAGACTAGCGGGATGGAATGAGCAGTTCTTC.

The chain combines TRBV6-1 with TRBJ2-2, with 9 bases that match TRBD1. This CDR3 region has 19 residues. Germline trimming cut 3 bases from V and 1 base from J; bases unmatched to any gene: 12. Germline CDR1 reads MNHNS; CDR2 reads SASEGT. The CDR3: CASSDGTGMWTRNTGELFF. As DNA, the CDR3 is TGTGCCAGCAGTGACGGGACAGGGATGTGGACAAGGAACACCGGGGAGCTGTTTTTT.

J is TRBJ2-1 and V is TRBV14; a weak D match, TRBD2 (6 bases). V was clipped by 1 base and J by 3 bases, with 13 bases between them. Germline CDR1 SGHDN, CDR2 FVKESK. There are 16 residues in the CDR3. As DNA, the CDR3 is TGTGCCAGCAGCCAAGGGTCGGGAGAGGGCTACAATGAGCAGTTCTTC. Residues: CASSQGSGEGYNEQFF.

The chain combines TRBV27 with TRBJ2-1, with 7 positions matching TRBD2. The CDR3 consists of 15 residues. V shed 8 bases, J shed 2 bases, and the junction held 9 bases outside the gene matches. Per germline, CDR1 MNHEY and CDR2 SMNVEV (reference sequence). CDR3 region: CASLGAGTTYNEQFF. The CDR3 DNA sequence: TGTGCCAGCCTAGGCGCAGGGACTACCTACAATGAGCAGTTCTTC.

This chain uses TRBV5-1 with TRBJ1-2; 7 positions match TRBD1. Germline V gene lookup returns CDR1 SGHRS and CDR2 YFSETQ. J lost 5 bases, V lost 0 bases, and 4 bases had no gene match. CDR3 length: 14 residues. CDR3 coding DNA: TGCGCCAGCAGCTTGGGACAGGGCAAATATGGCTACACCTTC. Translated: CASSLGQGKYGYTF.